The 5 T cell receptor beta chains reported below all come from one sample, sequenced in a study of memory CD4+ T cells and cytomegalovirus serostatus. Single viable CD3+CD4+CD8-CD45RO+ cells were sorted as the memory CD4+ T cells. Method: immunoSEQ multiplex PCR; TCRdb's copy keeps in-frame clones and lacks some. This sample yields some 50,000 clones, of which roughly 79% are seen a single time; about 1.5% belongs to the top ten. Sequencing input: memory CD4+ T cells from blood. Source of these receptors: an adult in good health and CMV-seronegative.

This chain uses TRBV7-2 with TRBJ2-2; no reliable D call. The CDR3 consists of 13 residues. Germline CDR1 reads SGHTA; CDR2 reads FQGNSA. V lost 5 bases and J lost 3, with 7 bases in between. The CDR3 loop is CASSPPYTGELFF. For the CDR3, the DNA is TGTGCCAGCAGCCCACCCTACACCGGGGAGCTGTTTTTT.

This sequence joins TRBV28 and TRBJ1-4; 11 bases agree with TRBD1. The CDR3 contains 15 residues. CDR1 is MDHEN, CDR2 SYDVKM, per germline. V shed 6 bases and J 8 bases; nucleotides not matched to a gene: 8. The CDR3 nucleotides read TGTGCCAGCAGGATGCCGGGACAGGGGGACGAAAAACTGTTTTTT. Its translation is CASRMPGQGDEKLFF.

V gene TRBV5-4 combines with J gene TRBJ2-3, with D possibly TRBD1 on 6 matching bases. The V and J ends lost 4 bases and 1 base respectively, with 16 bases between them. Germline V lookup: CDR1 SGHNT, CDR2 YYREEE (reference sequence). There are 16 residues in the CDR3. The CDR3 coding sequence is TGTGCCAGCAGCCCTGTCCAGGGGTACCGCACAGATACGCAGTATTTT. This codes for CASSPVQGYRTDTQYF.

CDR3 nucleotide sequence: TGTGCCAGCAATCCCATAGGTGGGGGACGTCGCAATCAGCCCCAGCATTTT. This sequence encodes CASNPIGGGRRNQPQHF. The chain recombines TRBV28 with TRBJ1-5; TRBD1 might be the D (5 bases). With 7 bases removed from V and 2 bases from J, the gap between germline ends came to 21 bases. The CDR3 is 17 amino acids. Germline assignment: CDR1 MDHEN and CDR2 SYDVKM.

The sample holds a few counts of this clone. V and J are TRBV4-3 and TRBJ1-6, with D unresolved. This CDR3 comprises 15 residues. The germline V gene encodes CDR1 LGHNA and CDR2 YSLEER. Trimming cost V 0 bases and J 3 bases, with 6 bases left between them. CDR3 sequence reads: CASSQDGSYNSPLHF. The CDR3 DNA reads as TGCGCCAGCAGCCAAGATGGCAGCTATAATTCACCCCTCCACTTT.